The T cell receptor beta chain under discussion was sequenced for a study of shared clonotypes between healthy human individuals. General study points: What limited the represented genetic and exposure-history diversity was the small number of donors. Donor clonotype sharing was expected to depend on sequencing depth.

Assay execution proceeded at the deep level. It was 300 ng DNA, 25,000 to 35,000 T cell genomes, that went into each replicate PCR of unsorted PBMC. Measured with immunoSEQ multiplex PCR; TCRdb has only the in-frame clones, and not every one. The sample has hundreds of thousands of clones, roughly four fifths seen once. In this sample, this clone turned up once. Antigen specificity is unknown. Sequencing was performed on PBMCs. This TCR derives from a middle-aged woman in good health. Some clones in this sample may be carry-over from other donors' samples.

The CDR3 reads CASSLTASRSDTQYF. DNA for the CDR3: TGTGCCAGCAGCTTAACAGCCTCGCGGTCCGATACGCAGTATTTT. The chain links TRBV7-3 to TRBJ2-3, with D unclear. CDR1 and CDR2 (germline): SGHTA, FQGTGA. The CDR3 covers 15 residues. Deletions cut 0 bases from V and 6 bases from J, with 13 bases between.